This T cell receptor (beta chain) was sequenced in a study of blood T cell repertoires in COVID-19. Across the whole study: PBMCs, B-cell-depleted T cells, or T cells provided the cDNA or gDNA that made up the material.

Method: immunoSEQ multiplex PCR; TCRdb's copy keeps in-frame clones and lacks some. The data contain 200,000 to 250,000 clones, 75% to 85% of them seen just once; the ten biggest clones take up 6.5% to 9%. The source of this sequence is a woman in her forties or fifties with acute or convalescent COVID-19. The sequencing sample was made of peripheral blood.

CDR3 region: CASSFMSESYNEQFF. The DNA of the CDR3 is TGCGCCAGCAGCTTCATGAGCGAGTCCTACAATGAGCAGTTCTTC. This chain connects TRBV5-1 to TRBJ2-1; D call uncertain. V lost 2 bases and J lost 1, with 10 bases in between. This CDR3 spans 15 amino acids. Germline CDR1 is SGHRS and CDR2 is YFSETQ. The whole variable domain, remainder taken from reference TRBV5-1 and TRBJ2-1, is KAGVTQTPRYLIKTRGQQVTLSCSPISGHRSVSWYQQTPGQGLQFLFEYFSETQRNKGNFPGRFSGRQFSNSRSEMNVSTLELGDSALYLCASSFMSESYNEQFFGPGTRLTVL.